These T cell receptor beta chains were read from a single sample in a study of glioma-infiltrating T cells. TCRdb recomputed calls from the multiplex PCR reads with MiXCR, one row per CDR3 protein. The sample includes about 130,000 distinct CDR3 sequences, around 25% seen only once; the top ten take 27%. Sequenced material: glioma tissue, nonneoplastic brain tissue, or PBMCs (not recorded which). These receptor sequences come from a human donor with low-grade glioma or glioblastoma, undergoing nonglioma brain surgery, or in good health (not recorded which). Each CDR3 is given without its conserved first and last residue. Some rows have no size entry. The others give once, few or many, or a class for an expanded clone.

J: TRBJ1-1
size: many
V: TRBV28
CDR3: ASSSDRATEAF

J: TRBJ2-1
size: .
V: TRBV4-1
CDR3: ASSQDLSVSYYNEQF

J: TRBJ2-3
size: .
V: TRBV4-2
CDR3: ASSPSGGVIATQY

J: TRBJ2-3
size: many
V: TRBV6-1
CDR3: ASSWGRGDGPDTQY

J: TRBJ2-6
size: few
V: TRBV28
CDR3: ASSPSRRGFSGANVLT

J: TRBJ2-3
size: few
V: TRBV19
CDR3: ASSIQAGGPSDTQY

J: TRBJ2-1
size: .
V: TRBV2
CDR3: ASSEGQVGNEQF

J: TRBJ2-3
size: .
V: TRBV11-2
CDR3: ASSKRTSGISTDTQY

J: TRBJ1-6
size: .
V: TRBV20-1
CDR3: SARASCRDGLASLH

J: TRBJ2-1
size: few
V: TRBV7-3
CDR3: ASSQGAEQF

J: TRBJ1-1
size: .
V: TRBV13
CDR3: ASSPRAQNTEAF